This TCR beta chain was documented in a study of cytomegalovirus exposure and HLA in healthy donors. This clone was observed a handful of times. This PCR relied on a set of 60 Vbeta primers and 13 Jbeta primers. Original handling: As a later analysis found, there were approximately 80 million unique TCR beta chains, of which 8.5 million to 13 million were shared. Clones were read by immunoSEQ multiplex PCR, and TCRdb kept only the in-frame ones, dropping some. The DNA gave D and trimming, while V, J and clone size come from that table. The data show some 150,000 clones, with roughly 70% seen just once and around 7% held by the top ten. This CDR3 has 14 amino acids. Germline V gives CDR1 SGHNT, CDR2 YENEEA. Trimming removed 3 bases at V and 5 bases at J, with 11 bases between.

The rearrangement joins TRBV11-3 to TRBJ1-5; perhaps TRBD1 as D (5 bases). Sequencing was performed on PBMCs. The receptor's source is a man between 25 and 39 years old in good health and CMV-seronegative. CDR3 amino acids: CASSFGTGDQPQHF. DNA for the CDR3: TGTGCCAGCAGCTTCGGGACGGGGGATCAGCCCCAGCATTTT.